This T cell receptor (beta chain) was profiled in a study of STAT3 mutations in large granular lymphocyte leukemia. On the study more broadly: More than half of T-LGLL patients received immunosuppressive therapy. General study points: Every T-LGLL patient had at least one immunodominant TCRbeta clonotype. Suggested: STAT3 mutation was not the ancestral event for these clonal expansions. In about 30% of the 18 patients, new TCR clonotypes emerged after therapy. Samples missed the first appearance of the clone.

CDR1 and CDR2 (germline): SNHLY, FYNNEI. The V gene lost 7 bases and the J gene lost 0 bases, with 10 bases spanning the gap. CDR3 length: 13 residues. Comment on this clone: Its antigen remains unknown.

The protocol was immunoSEQ multiplex PCR, while the TCRdb copy is restricted to in-frame clones and leaves out a portion. The table has around 7,800 clones, 91% seen once. The chain carries TRBV2 and TRBJ2-7, with a tentative D call TRBD1 (5 bases). Sequencing was done on a sample of peripheral blood mononuclear cells. This TCR derives from a man aged 50 or older with T-cell large granular lymphocyte leukemia. Some clones in this sample may be carry-over from other donors' samples. The CDR3 coding sequence is TGTGCCAGCAAACAGGACCACTCCTACGAGCAGTACTTC. Its protein product is CASKQDHSYEQYF.